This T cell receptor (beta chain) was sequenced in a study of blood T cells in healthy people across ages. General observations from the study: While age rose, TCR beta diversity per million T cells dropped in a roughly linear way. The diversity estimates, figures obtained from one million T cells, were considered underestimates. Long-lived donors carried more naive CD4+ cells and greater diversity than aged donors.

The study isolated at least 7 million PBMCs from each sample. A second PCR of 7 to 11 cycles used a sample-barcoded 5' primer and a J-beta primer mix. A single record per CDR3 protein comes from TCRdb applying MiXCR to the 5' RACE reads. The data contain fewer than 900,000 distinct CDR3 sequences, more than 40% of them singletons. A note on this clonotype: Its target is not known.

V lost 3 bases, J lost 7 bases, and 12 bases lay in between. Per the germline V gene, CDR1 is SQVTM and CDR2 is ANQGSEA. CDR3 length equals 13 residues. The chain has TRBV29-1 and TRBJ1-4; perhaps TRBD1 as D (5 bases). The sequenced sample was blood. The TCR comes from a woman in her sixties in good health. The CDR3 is CSVDAGHGEKLFF. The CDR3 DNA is TGCAGCGTTGATGCGGGGCACGGTGAAAAACTGTTTTTT.